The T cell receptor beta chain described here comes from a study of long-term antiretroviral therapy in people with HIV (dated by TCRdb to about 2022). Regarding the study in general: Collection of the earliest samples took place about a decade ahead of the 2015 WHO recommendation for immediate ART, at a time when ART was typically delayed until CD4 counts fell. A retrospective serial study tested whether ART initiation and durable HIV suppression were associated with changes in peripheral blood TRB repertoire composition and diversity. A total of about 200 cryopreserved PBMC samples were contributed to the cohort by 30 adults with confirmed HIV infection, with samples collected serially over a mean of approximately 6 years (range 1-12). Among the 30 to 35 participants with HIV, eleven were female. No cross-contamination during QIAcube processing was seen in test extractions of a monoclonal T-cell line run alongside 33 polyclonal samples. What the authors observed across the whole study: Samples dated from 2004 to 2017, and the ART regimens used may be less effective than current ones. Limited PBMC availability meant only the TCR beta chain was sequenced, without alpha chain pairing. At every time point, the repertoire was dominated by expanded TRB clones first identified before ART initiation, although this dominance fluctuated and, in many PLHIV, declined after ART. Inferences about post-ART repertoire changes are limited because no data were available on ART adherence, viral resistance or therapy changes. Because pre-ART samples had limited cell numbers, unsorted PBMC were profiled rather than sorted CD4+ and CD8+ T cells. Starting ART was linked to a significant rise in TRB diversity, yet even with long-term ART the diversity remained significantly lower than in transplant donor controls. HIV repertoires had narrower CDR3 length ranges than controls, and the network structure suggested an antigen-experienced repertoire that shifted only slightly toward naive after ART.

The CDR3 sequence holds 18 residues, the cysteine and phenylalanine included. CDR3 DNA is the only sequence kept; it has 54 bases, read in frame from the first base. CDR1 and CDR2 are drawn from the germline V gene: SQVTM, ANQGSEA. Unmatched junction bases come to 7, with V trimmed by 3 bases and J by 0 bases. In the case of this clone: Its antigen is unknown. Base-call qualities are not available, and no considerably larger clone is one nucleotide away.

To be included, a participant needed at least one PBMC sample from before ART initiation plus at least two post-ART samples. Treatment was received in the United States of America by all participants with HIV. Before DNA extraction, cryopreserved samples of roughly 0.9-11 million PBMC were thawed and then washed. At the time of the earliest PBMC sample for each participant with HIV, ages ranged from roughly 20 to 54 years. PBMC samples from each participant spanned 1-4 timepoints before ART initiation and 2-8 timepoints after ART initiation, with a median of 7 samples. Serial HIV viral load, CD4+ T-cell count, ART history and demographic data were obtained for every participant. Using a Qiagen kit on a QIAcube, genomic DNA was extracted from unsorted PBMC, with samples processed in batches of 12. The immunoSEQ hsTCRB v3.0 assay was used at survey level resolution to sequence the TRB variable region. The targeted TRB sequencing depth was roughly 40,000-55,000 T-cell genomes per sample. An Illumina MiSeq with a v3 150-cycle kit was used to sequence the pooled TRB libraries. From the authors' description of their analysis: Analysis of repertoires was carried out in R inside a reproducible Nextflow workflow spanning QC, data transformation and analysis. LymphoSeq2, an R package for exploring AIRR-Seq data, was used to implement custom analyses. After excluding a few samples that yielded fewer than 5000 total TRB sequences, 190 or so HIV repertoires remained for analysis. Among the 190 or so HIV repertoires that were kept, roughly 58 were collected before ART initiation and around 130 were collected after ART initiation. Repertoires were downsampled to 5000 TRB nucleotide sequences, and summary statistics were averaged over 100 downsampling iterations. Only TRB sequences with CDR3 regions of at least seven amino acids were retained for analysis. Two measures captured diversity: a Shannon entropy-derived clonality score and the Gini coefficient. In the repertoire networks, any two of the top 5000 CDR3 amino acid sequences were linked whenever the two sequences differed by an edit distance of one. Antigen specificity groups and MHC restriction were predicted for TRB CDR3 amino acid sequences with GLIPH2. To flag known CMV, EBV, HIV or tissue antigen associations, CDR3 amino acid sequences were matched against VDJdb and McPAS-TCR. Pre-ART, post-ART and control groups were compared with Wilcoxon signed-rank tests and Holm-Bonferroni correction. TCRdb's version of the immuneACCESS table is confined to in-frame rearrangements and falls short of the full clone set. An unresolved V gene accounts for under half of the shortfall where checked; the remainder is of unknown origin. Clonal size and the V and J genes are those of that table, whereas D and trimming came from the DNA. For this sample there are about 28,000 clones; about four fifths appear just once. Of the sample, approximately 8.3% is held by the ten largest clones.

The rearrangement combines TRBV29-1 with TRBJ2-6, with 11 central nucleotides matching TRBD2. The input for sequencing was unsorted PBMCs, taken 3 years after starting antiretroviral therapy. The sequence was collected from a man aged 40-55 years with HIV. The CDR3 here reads CSVDGTSGSLSGANVLTF. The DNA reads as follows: TGCAGCGTTGACGGGACTAGCGGTTCCCTCTCTGGGGCCAACGTCCTGACTTTC.